The source of this TCR beta chain is a study of early T cells in non-severe SARS-CoV-2 infection (dated by TCRdb to the early 2020s). Background for the entire study: Because TCR sequencing was done on bulk RNA from unsorted whole blood, the alpha and beta chains could not be paired. Broad study findings and their caveats: Matching against VDJdb was skewed toward anti-spike CD8 responses, likely underestimated virus-specific expansions, and missed private and CD4 specificities.

The study was a case-control design nested within a healthcare worker cohort in London, UK, with weekly nasopharyngeal swab PCR tests and blood sampling. Healthcare workers were recruited between 23 and 31 March 2020, during the week of the UK lockdown, and were followed weekly for up to about 15 weeks. Note on this clonotype: It lacks a known antigen. Base qualities were left out, and no much larger clone turns up one base away.

The CDR3 spans 17 residues, from the cysteine through the phenylalanine. Just the 51-base CDR3 DNA is kept, in frame starting at base 1. CDR1 and CDR2 were assigned from the germline V gene (reference sequence) as LNHDA and SQIVND. V loses 1 base at its end and J loses 2 bases; junction bases beyond the gene matches: 11. The library was prepared using 5' RACE. Reads for this sample came from a NextSeq 500. The TCR library protocol attached unique molecular identifiers to individual cDNA molecules to correct for sequencing error and PCR bias. TCR alpha and beta chains were both sequenced, and the abundances of alpha and beta sequences in each sample were closely correlated with each other. Per the original workflow: Decombinator V4 was used to annotate TCR sequences for V gene, J gene and CDR3. Expanded TCRs were defined as changing significantly between any two time points under a Poisson model with p below 0.0001. TCR abundances were normalised to the total number of TCRs sequenced per sample and were expressed as counts per million. MAIT TCRs were defined by TRAV1-2 paired with TRAJ12, TRAJ20 or TRAJ33, and iNKT TCRs by TRAV10 paired with TRAJ18. VDJdb, accessed on 1 November 2021, was searched for TCRs annotated for CMV, EBV and SARS-CoV-2, and TCRs annotated for more than one antigen were excluded. TCRdb handled the public reads itself, with Q25 trimming in fastp and clone calling in MiXCR, and kept productive beta chains. Rows merge per CDR3 protein into single entries with the most common DNA and genes. The V and J calls were determined by TCRdb, not by the authors. This sample holds about 59,000 distinct CDR3 sequences; approximately 13% were observed only once. Approximately 8.5% of the sample goes to the ten largest clones.

This receptor chain uses TRBV19 and TRBJ2-7; TRBD1 agrees with 7 junctional bases. The TCR comes from an adult who was a healthcare worker with PCR-confirmed SARS-CoV-2 infection or an uninfected control (not recorded which). Material: whole blood, obtained at baseline. The base sequence is TGTGCCAGTAGTATAGGAAGCCCGGCAGGGGGAACCTACGAGCAGTACTTC. Translated, it gives CASSIGSPAGGTYEQYF.